This TCR beta chain is drawn from a study of response to subunit inactivated influenza vaccine. Worth noting for this clonotype: Its target is unknown.

This CDR3 has 16 amino acids. From germline, CDR1 is SGHTA and CDR2 FQGNSA. With 0 bases clipped from V and 5 bases from J, the junction kept 6 bases outside the gene matches. TCRdb recomputed calls from the RT-PCR reads with MiXCR, one row per CDR3 protein. The sample consists of around 750,000 distinct CDR3 sequences, around 20% of them appearing once. Study-level results: The authors put forward the suggestion that each seasonal influenza vaccination may bring in only a limited number of new T cells.

The chain uses TRBV7-2 and TRBJ2-2; the match to TRBD1 covers 7 bases. The source was PBMCs from blood, collected around 5 days after vaccination. The clonotype was recovered from a man over 45 who received an inactivated influenza vaccine. For the CDR3, the DNA is TGTGCCAGCAGCTTAGCAGGGGGCTCGGGTACCGGGGAGCTGTTTTTT. Amino acid sequence: CASSLAGGSGTGELFF.